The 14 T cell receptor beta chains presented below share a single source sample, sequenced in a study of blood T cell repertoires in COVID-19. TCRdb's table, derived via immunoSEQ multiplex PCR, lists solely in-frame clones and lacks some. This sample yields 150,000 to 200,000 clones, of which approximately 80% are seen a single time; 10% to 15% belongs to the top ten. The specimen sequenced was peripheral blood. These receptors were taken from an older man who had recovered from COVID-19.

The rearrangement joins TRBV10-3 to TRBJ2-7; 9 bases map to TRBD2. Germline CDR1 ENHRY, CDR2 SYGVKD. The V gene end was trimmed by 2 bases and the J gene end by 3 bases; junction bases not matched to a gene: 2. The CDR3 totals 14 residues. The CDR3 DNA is TGTGCCATCAGTGAGGTAGCGGGAGACTACGAGCAGTACTTC. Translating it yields CAISEVAGDYEQYF.

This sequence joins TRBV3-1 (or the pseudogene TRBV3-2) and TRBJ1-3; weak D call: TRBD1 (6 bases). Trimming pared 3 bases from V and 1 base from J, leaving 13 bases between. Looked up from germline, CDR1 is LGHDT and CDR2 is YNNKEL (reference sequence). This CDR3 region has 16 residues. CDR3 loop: CASSHDTRGSGNTIYF. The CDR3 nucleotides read TGTGCCAGCAGCCACGACACTAGGGGGTCTGGAAACACCATATATTTT.

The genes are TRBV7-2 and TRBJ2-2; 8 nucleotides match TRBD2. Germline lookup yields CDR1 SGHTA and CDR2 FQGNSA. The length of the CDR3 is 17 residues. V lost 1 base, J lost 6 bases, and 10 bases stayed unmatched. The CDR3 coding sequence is TGTGCCAGCAGCTTAGGGCTGCCTGGTAGCGGGGCCGGGGAGCTGTTTTTT. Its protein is CASSLGLPGSGAGELFF.

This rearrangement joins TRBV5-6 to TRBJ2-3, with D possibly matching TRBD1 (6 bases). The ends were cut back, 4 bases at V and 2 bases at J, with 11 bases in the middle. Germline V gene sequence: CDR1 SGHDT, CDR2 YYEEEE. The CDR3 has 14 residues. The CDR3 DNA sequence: TGTGCCAGCAGCGGGGGACACTTCACAGATACGCAGTATTTT. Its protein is CASSGGHFTDTQYF.

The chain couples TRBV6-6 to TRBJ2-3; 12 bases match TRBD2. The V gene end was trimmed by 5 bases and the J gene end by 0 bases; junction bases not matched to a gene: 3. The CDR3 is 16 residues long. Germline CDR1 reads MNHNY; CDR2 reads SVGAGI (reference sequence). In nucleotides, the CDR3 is TGTGCCAGCAGTACGGGGACTAGCGGGAGCACAGATACGCAGTATTTT. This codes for CASSTGTSGSTDTQYF.

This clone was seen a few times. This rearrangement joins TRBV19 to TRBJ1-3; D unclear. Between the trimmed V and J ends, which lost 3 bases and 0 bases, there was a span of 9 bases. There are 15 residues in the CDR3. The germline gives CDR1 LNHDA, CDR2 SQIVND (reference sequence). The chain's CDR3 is CASSMVWSSGNTIYF. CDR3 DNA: TGTGCCAGTAGTATGGTATGGAGCTCTGGAAACACCATATATTTT. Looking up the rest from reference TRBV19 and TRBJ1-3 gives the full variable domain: DGGITQSPKYLFRKEGQNVTLSCEQNLNHDAMYWYRQDPGQGLRLIYYSQIVNDFQKGDIAEGYSVSREKKESFPLTVTSAQKNPTAFYLCASSMVWSSGNTIYFGEGSWLTVV.

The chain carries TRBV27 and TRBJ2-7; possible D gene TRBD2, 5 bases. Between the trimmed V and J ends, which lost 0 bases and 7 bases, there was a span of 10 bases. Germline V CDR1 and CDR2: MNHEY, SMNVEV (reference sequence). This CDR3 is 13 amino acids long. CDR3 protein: CASSLSGRREQYF. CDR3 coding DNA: TGTGCCAGCAGTTTATCGGGTAGGAGGGAGCAGTACTTC.

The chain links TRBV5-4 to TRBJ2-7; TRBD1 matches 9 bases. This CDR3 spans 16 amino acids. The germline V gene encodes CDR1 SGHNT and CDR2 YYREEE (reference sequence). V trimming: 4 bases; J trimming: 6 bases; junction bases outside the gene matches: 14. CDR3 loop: CASSITGTGRTAEQYF. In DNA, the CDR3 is TGTGCCAGCAGCATTACCGGGACAGGGAGAACCGCCGAGCAGTACTTC.

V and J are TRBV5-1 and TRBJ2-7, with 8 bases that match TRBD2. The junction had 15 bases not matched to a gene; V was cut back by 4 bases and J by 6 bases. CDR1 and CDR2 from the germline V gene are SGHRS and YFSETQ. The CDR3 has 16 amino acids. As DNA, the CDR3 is TGCGCCAGCAGCCCTACTAGCGGCCCCCTCTCGGGCGAGCAGTACTTC. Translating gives CASSPTSGPLSGEQYF.

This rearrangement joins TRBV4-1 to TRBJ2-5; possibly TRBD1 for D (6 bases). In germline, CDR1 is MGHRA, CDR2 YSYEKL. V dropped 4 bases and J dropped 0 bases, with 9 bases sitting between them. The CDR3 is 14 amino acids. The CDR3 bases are TGCGCCAGCAGCCGAACAGGGAACCAAGAGACCCAGTACTTC. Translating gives CASSRTGNQETQYF.

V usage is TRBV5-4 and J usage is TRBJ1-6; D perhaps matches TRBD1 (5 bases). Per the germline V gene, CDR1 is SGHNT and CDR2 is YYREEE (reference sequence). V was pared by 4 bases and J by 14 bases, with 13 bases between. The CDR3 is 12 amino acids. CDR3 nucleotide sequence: TGTGCCAGCAGCATCCAGGGTCAATCCCTCCACTTT. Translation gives CASSIQGQSLHF.

CDR3: CASSSGLWGAADTQYF. The CDR3 bases are TGTGCCAGCAGCAGCGGGCTATGGGGCGCAGCAGATACGCAGTATTTT. The V and J genes are TRBV5-5 and TRBJ2-3; possibly TRBD2 for D (6 bases). The CDR3 runs to 16 residues. Deletions cut 4 bases from V and 4 bases from J, with 19 bases between. Germline V gene sequence: CDR1 SGHKS, CDR2 YYEKEE (reference sequence).

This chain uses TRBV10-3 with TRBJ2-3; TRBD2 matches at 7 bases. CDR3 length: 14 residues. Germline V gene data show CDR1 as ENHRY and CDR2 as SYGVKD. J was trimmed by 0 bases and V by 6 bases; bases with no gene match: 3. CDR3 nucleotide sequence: TGTGCCATCAGGAGCGGGATTAGCACAGATACGCAGTATTTT. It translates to CAIRSGISTDTQYF.

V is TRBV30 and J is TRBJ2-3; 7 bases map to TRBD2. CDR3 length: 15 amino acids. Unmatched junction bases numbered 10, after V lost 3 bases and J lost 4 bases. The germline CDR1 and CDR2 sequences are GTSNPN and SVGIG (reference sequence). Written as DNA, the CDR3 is TGTGCCTGGAGCCCCCAAGCGGGACCGGCAGATACGCAGTATTTT. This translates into CAWSPQAGPADTQYF.